This T cell receptor (beta chain) was captured by sequencing in a study of blood T cell repertoires in COVID-19. Study overall: Samples representing acute and convalescent COVID-19 were sourced from the United States, Italy and Spain. PBMCs, B-cell-depleted T cells, or T cells were the source of the cDNA or gDNA that made up the material.

Per the original methods: How many nucleated cells were present was estimated from reference gene primer amplification. Generated by immunoSEQ multiplex PCR, the TCRdb table keeps only in-frame clones and is missing some. For V, J and clone size, that table is used; D and trimming come from the DNA. The sample yields fewer than 80,000 clones, around nine tenths seen once. Deletions cut 2 bases from V and 1 base from J, with 8 bases between. The CDR3 length is 14 residues. Germline V gene data show CDR1 as SGHVS and CDR2 as FQNEAQ. The specimen was peripheral blood. This chain connects TRBV7-8 to TRBJ1-1; D unclear. The receptor was isolated from a woman aged 80 or over with active or convalescent COVID-19. The CDR3 sequence: CASSLSPGNTEAFF. CDR3 nucleotide sequence: TGTGCCAGCAGCTTATCTCCAGGGAACACTGAAGCTTTCTTT. Drawing the rest from reference TRBV7-8 and TRBJ1-1, the complete variable domain is GAGVSQSPRYKVAKRGQDVALRCDPISGHVSLFWYQQALGQGPEFLTYFQNEAQLDKSGLPSDRFFAERPEGSVSTLKIQRTQQEDSAVYLCASSLSPGNTEAFFGQGTRLTVV.